Each of the 28 T cell receptor beta chains below was sequenced from the same sample in a study of vaccination and CD4 T cells after COVID-19. Sequenced with the Oncomine TCR Beta short-read assay was DNA taken from cultured CD4+ T cells. A single record per CDR3 protein comes from TCRdb applying MiXCR to the PCR reads. In the table there are about 20,000 distinct CDR3 sequences, approximately 50% of which are singletons. Treatment of the sample: roughly nine-day PBMC culture with coronavirus spike peptide pools or control peptides (ViraFEST assay). These TCRs are of unknown antigen specificity. Material for sequencing was CD4+ T cells from blood, cultured in vitro. These receptors all stem from a human donor who had recovered from COVID-19.

This clonotype came up once. The genes are TRBV4-1 and TRBJ1-2; D call uncertain. V shed 4 bases and J shed 1 base, with 13 bases lying between them. Germline V gene lookup returns CDR1 MGHRA and CDR2 YSYEKL. The CDR3 totals 15 residues. The CDR3 DNA sequence: TGCGCCAGCAGCCCCCCCGGACGGGATAACTATGGCTACACCTTC. Residues: CASSPPGRDNYGYTF.

This chain joins TRBV28 and TRBJ1-4; unclear D gene. This CDR3 spans 13 amino acids. Trimming removed 6 bases at V and 0 bases at J, with 5 bases between. The germline CDR1 and CDR2 sequences are MDHEN and SYDVKM. The CDR3 loop reads CASRGATNEKLFF. CDR3 in DNA: TGTGCCAGCAGGGGTGCAACTAATGAAAAACTGTTTTTT.

There are a few counts of this clonotype. The chain links TRBV20-1 to TRBJ1-2; D unresolved. Germline CDR1 DFQATT, CDR2 SNEGSKA (reference sequence). The CDR3 length is 15 residues. V was cut by 5 bases and J by 4 bases, with 20 bases left in between. CDR3: CSADIREPLVYGYTF. CDR3 DNA sequence: TGCAGTGCTGACATCCGGGAGCCTCTTGTCTATGGCTACACCTTC.

This rearrangement joins TRBV24-1 to TRBJ1-1, with TRBD1 matching 10 bases. The trim removed 4 bases at V and 8 bases at J, leaving 3 bases unmatched. This CDR3 has 13 residues. In germline, CDR1 is KGHDR, CDR2 SFDVKD. The CDR3 here is CATSDQGQGEAFF. For the CDR3, the DNA is TGTGCCACCAGTGACCAGGGACAGGGGGAAGCTTTCTTT.

The sample holds a few counts of this clonotype. The chain couples TRBV7-2 to TRBJ2-4; 15 bases are shared with TRBD2. The V segment lost 4 bases and the J segment 0 bases; nucleotides outside the gene matches: 10. The CDR3 loop spans 20 amino acids. Germline V gene lookup returns CDR1 SGHTA and CDR2 FQGNSA. In DNA, the CDR3 is TGTGCCAGCAGCTCTACCCGGACTAGCGGGGGGGAACTAGCCAAAAACATTCAGTACTTC. Its translation is CASSSTRTSGGELAKNIQYF.

The genes are TRBV5-1 and TRBJ1-6; TRBD1 is a possible D gene (6 bases). V shed 4 bases and J shed 10 bases, with 15 bases lying between them. Germline CDR1 is SGHRS and CDR2 is YFSETQ. This CDR3 spans 14 amino acids. The chain's CDR3 is CASSHGQGGSPLHF. CDR3 sequence (DNA): TGCGCCAGCAGCCACGGCCAAGGGGGGTCACCCCTCCACTTT.

V is TRBV6-1 and J is TRBJ2-3; unclear D gene. V shed 2 bases and J shed 9 bases, with 12 bases lying between them. The CDR3 runs to 13 residues. From germline, CDR1 is MNHNS and CDR2 SASEGT. The chain's CDR3 is CASSENSLGTQYF. CDR3 bases: TGTGCCAGCAGTGAAAATTCCTTGGGCACGCAGTATTTT.

This sequence joins TRBV11-2 and TRBJ2-7; D gene unclear. This CDR3 contains 14 residues. The V and J ends lost 5 bases and 4 bases respectively, with 15 bases between them. Per germline, CDR1 SGHAT and CDR2 FQNNGV. In nucleotides, the CDR3 is TGTGCCAGCAGCGCCCCCCGATGGGGTTACGAGCAGTACTTC. Translating gives CASSAPRWGYEQYF.

The rearrangement joins TRBV7-8 to TRBJ2-1; TRBD1 is a possible D gene (6 bases). The germline CDR1 and CDR2 sequences are SGHVS and FQNEAQ. V was cut by 3 bases and J by 7 bases, with 19 bases left in between. The length of the CDR3 is 16 residues. This CDR3 reads CASSFIGWGHVNEQFF. The DNA of the CDR3 is TGTGCCAGCAGCTTCATCGGCTGGGGGCATGTTAATGAGCAGTTCTTC.

This clonotype was detected only a few times. This rearrangement joins TRBV6-1 to TRBJ2-7; TRBD2 aligns across 7 bases. The junction had 1 base not matched to a gene; V was cut back by 1 base and J by 1 base. The CDR3 extends over 14 amino acids. The germline V gene encodes CDR1 MNHNS and CDR2 SASEGT. The CDR3 spells CASSEGLASYEQYF. As DNA, the CDR3 is TGTGCCAGCAGTGAAGGACTAGCATCCTACGAGCAGTACTTC.

The gene calls are TRBV28 and TRBJ1-1; perhaps TRBD1 as D (6 bases). V dropped 5 bases and J dropped 2 bases, with 12 bases sitting between them. Looked up from germline, CDR1 is MDHEN and CDR2 is SYDVKM. This CDR3 spans 14 amino acids. The CDR3 protein is CASSLWTVNTEAFF. CDR3 nucleotide sequence: TGTGCCAGCAGTCTTTGGACAGTAAACACTGAAGCTTTCTTT.

This clonotype came up a few times. V gene TRBV2 combines with J gene TRBJ2-5; D might be TRBD2 (5 bases). Germline assignment: CDR1 SNHLY and CDR2 FYNNEI. Trimming stripped 5 bases from V and 10 bases from J, with 14 bases between. CDR3 size: 12 residues. CDR3 sequence (DNA): TGTGCCAGCAGTCGGATCCGAGAGGGCCAGTACTTC. Translating it yields CASSRIREGQYF.

In this sample, this clonotype turned up a few times. The rearrangement links TRBV15 to TRBJ1-5; D unresolved. Deletions cut 0 bases from V and 11 bases from J, with 11 bases between. The CDR3 has 13 residues. Looked up from germline, CDR1 is LNHNV and CDR2 is YYDKDF (reference sequence). The CDR3 is CATSRDHIGAQHF. CDR3 coding DNA: TGTGCCACCAGCAGAGACCACATTGGGGCCCAGCATTTT.

The chain joins TRBV19 to TRBJ2-2; D remains ambiguous. The V and J ends lost 4 bases and 6 bases respectively, with 6 bases between them. The CDR3 contains 12 residues. Germline V lookup: CDR1 LNHDA, CDR2 SQIVND (reference sequence). The CDR3, as DNA: TGTGCCAGTAGTAGGGTGGCCGGGGAGCTGTTTTTT. This translates into CASSRVAGELFF.

There are a few counts of this clonotype. The genes are TRBV20-1 and TRBJ2-7; 12 bases are shared with TRBD2. Germline lookup yields CDR1 DFQATT and CDR2 SNEGSKA (reference sequence). V was clipped by 0 bases and J by 0 bases; unmatched bases: 3. The CDR3 totals 16 residues. The CDR3 DNA is TGCAGTGCTAGAGAACAGGGACTAGCGGGCTCCTACGAGCAGTACTTC. Residues: CSAREQGLAGSYEQYF.

This chain joins TRBV30 and TRBJ2-7; either TRBD1 or TRBD2 may fit D (5 bases each). The CDR3 is made up of 15 amino acids. Trimming took 2 bases from V and 3 from J, leaving 17 bases between them. Germline V lookup: CDR1 GTSNPN, CDR2 SVGIG (reference sequence). The CDR3 reads CAWSPGDSGGYEQYF. The DNA for the CDR3 is TGTGCCTGGAGTCCCGGAGACAGTGGAGGCTACGAGCAGTACTTC.

The rearrangement uses TRBV15 and TRBJ2-3, with 13 nucleotides matching TRBD2. The CDR3 runs to 21 residues. Trimming cost V 0 bases and J 4 bases; bases outside gene matches: 16. Germline CDR1 and CDR2: LNHNV and YYDKDF (reference sequence). CDR3 in DNA: TGTGCCACCAGCAGAGATCTAGGACTAGCGGGAGAGAGAAAAGGATCAGATACGCAGTATTTT. Protein sequence: CATSRDLGLAGERKGSDTQYF.

The rearrangement uses TRBV4-1 and TRBJ2-7; 8 bases are a match to TRBD2. The CDR3 is 15 residues long. Per germline, CDR1 MGHRA and CDR2 YSYEKL. V lost 2 bases and J lost 4; bases outside the gene matches: 7. The CDR3 here is CASSQHTSGDYEQYF. In nucleotides, the CDR3 is TGCGCCAGCAGCCAACATACTAGCGGAGATTACGAGCAGTACTTC.

The CDR3 loop reads CASSWGRESEQYF. DNA of the CDR3: TGTGCCAGTAGTTGGGGCAGGGAGAGCGAGCAGTACTTC. The chain combines TRBV19 with TRBJ2-7, with D perhaps given as TRBD1 or TRBD2 (5 bases each). Germline loops: CDR1 LNHDA, CDR2 SQIVND (reference sequence). V lost 5 bases to trimming and J lost 6 bases, with 14 bases between them. This CDR3 spans 13 amino acids.

V usage is TRBV27 and J usage is TRBJ1-6; D is uncertain. Germline CDR1 reads MNHEY; CDR2 reads SMNVEV (reference sequence). With 0 bases removed from V and 0 bases from J, the gap between germline ends came to 9 bases. The CDR3 covers 17 residues. The CDR3 coding sequence is TGTGCCAGCAGTTTATCTGGTGGTGGCTCCTATAATTCACCCCTCCACTTT. This encodes CASSLSGGGSYNSPLHF.

In regard to this clonotype: The germline gene is not matched at one end of the junction; a read error may be the cause. The chain's CDR3 is CASSITSWGDTQYF. In DNA, the CDR3 is TGTGCCAGCAGCATAACCTCTTGGGGAGATACGCAGTATTTT. The chain employs TRBV7-3 and TRBJ2-3; no firm D call. Germline V gene data show CDR1 as SGHTA and CDR2 as FQGTGA. There are 14 residues in the CDR3. Combining the CDR3 with reference TRBV7-3 and TRBJ2-3 gives the whole variable domain GAGVSQTPSNKVTEKGKYVELRCDPISGHTALYWYRQSLGQGPEFLIYFQGTGAADDSGLPNDRFFAVRPEGSVSTLKIQRTERGDSAVYLCASSITSWGDTQYFGPGTRLTVL.

The chain joins TRBV7-2 to TRBJ2-7, with 7 nucleotides matching TRBD1. The CDR3 extends over 11 amino acids. Germline loops: CDR1 SGHTA, CDR2 FQGNSA. V trimming: 1 base; J trimming: 13 bases; junction bases outside the gene matches: 4. CDR3 coding DNA: TGTGCCAGCAGCTTAGGGACAGGCAAATACTTC. This sequence encodes CASSLGTGKYF.

Only a few counts were recorded for this clonotype. The chain links TRBV27 to TRBJ1-3; D is undetermined. Trimming took 5 bases from V and 4 from J, leaving 9 bases between them. This CDR3 region has 13 residues. Germline values: CDR1 MNHEY, CDR2 SMNVEV (reference sequence). CDR3 sequence (DNA): TGTGCCAGCAGTCCCTTGATCGGAAACACCATATATTTT. It is translated as CASSPLIGNTIYF.

The V and J genes are TRBV7-9 and TRBJ2-5; D is perhaps TRBD2 (6 bases). Per the germline V gene, CDR1 is SEHNR and CDR2 is FQNEAQ (reference sequence). This CDR3 spans 17 amino acids. Trimming pared 5 bases from V and 0 bases from J, leaving 19 bases between. DNA of the CDR3: TGTGCCAGCAGCCCCCGCTTAACTCGGGGGTACCAAGAGACCCAGTACTTC. Translating gives CASSPRLTRGYQETQYF. Filled out from reference TRBV7-9 and TRBJ2-5, the complete variable domain reads DTGVSQNPRHKITKRGQNVTFRCDPISEHNRLYWYRQTLGQGPEFLTYFQNEAQLEKSRLLSDRFSAERPKGSFSTLEIQRTEQGDSAMYLCASSPRLTRGYQETQYFGPGTRLLVL.

The CDR3 protein is CAWSGREDTEAFF. Written as DNA, the CDR3 is TGTGCCTGGAGTGGCAGGGAGGACACTGAAGCTTTCTTT. V gene TRBV30 combines with J gene TRBJ1-1; maybe TRBD1 (5 bases). The ends were cut back, 1 base at V and 3 bases at J, with 9 bases in the middle. Germline values: CDR1 GTSNPN, CDR2 SVGIG (reference sequence). This CDR3 comprises 13 residues. The complete variable domain, with remaining parts taken from reference TRBV30 and TRBJ1-1, reads SQTIHQWPATLVQPVGSPLSLECTVEGTSNPNLYWYRQAAGRGLQLLFYSVGIGQISSEVPQNLSASRPQDRQFILSSKKLLLSDSGFYLCAWSGREDTEAFFGQGTRLTVV.

This rearrangement joins TRBV4-1 to TRBJ1-5; D unresolved. V gave up 0 bases and J gave up 3 bases, with 9 bases separating them. Per the germline V gene, CDR1 is MGHRA and CDR2 is YSYEKL. CDR3 length equals 15 residues. DNA for the CDR3: TGCGCCAGCAGCCAAGATTCTAGGACCAATCAGCCCCAGCATTTT. It yields the protein CASSQDSRTNQPQHF.

The chain joins TRBV24-1 to TRBJ1-1; D is possibly TRBD1 (6 bases). Trimming took 3 bases from V and 4 from J, leaving 14 bases between them. The CDR3 runs 15 residues. Germline-derived CDR1 and CDR2 are KGHDR and SFDVKD. DNA of the CDR3: TGTGCCACCAGTGATCAGGCGGGGGCCAGCACTGAAGCTTTCTTT. Translating it yields CATSDQAGASTEAFF.

This clonotype was found a few times. V is TRBV20-1 and J is TRBJ2-7; D is ambiguous. The CDR3 spans 13 residues. The ends were cut back, 1 base at V and 0 bases at J, with 7 bases in the middle. The germline V gene encodes CDR1 DFQATT and CDR2 SNEGSKA (reference sequence). The CDR3, as DNA: TGCAGTGCTAGAGGAGGATTCTCCTACGAGCAGTACTTC. Translation gives CSARGGFSYEQYF.